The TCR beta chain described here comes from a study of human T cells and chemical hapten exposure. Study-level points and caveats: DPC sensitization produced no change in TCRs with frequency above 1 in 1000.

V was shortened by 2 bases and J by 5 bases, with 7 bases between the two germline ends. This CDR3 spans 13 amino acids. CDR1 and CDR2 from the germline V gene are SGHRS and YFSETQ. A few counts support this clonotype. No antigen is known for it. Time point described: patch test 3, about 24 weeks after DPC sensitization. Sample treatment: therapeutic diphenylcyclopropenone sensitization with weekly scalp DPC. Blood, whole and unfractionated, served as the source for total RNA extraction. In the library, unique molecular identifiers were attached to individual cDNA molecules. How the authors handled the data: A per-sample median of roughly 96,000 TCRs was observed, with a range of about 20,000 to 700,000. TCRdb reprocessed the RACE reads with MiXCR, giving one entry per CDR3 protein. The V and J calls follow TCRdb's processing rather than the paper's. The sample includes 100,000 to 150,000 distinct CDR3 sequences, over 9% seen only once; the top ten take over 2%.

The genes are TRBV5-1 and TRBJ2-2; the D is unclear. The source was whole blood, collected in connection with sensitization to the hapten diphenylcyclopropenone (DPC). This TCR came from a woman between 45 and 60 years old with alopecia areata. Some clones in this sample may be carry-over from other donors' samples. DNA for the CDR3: TGCGCCAGCAGCTTATTAGAAACCGGGGAGCTGTTTTTT. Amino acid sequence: CASSLLETGELFF.